What follows are 22 T cell receptor beta chains derived from one specimen sequenced in a study of T cells in Graves' hyperthyroidism and ophthalmopathy. TCR beta CDR3 regions were amplified from RNA transcripts. With the HTBI primer set, the TCR CDR3 went through a first round of RT-PCR. TCRdb re-called the multiplex PCR reads with MiXCR, one entry per CDR3 protein. The sample has about 260,000 distinct CDR3 sequences, less than 20% seen once. The sample consisted of blood. These receptor sequences come from a woman aged 18-29 years with Graves' ophthalmopathy.

This sequence joins TRBV4-2 and TRBJ2-5; 8 nucleotides match TRBD2. Germline V gene sequence: CDR1 LGHNA, CDR2 YNFKEQ. The CDR3 consists of 16 residues. After removal of 4 bases from V and 5 bases from J, the junction contained 12 bases not matched to a gene. The CDR3 DNA sequence: TGTGCCAGCAGCCCCGACTGGACGGGGGGGCGGGAGACCCAGTACTTC. Protein: CASSPDWTGGRETQYF.

This clonotype showed up many times. V usage is TRBV6-1 and J usage is TRBJ2-7, with 9 bases matching TRBD1. Germline CDR1 and CDR2: MNHNS and SASEGT. The CDR3 has 15 residues. J gave up 3 bases and V 4 bases, and 7 bases lay outside the gene matches. This CDR3 reads CASSVYGQGFYEQYF. In nucleotides, the CDR3 is TGTGCCAGCAGTGTATATGGACAGGGGTTCTACGAGCAGTACTTC.

This clonotype appeared many times. The chain combines TRBV10-3 with TRBJ1-5, with 9 nucleotides matching TRBD1. Germline values: CDR1 ENHRY, CDR2 SYGVKD. The length of the CDR3 is 12 residues. Unmatched junction bases numbered 0, after V lost 8 bases and J lost 4 bases. The CDR3 sequence is CAIGQGNQPQHF. The CDR3 DNA follows: TGTGCCATCGGACAGGGGAATCAGCCCCAGCATTTT.

About this clonotype: A much larger clone differs from this one at a single base, so this may be a read error. The chain couples TRBV13 to TRBJ1-1; no clear D gene. The CDR3 extends over 13 amino acids. Germline V gene lookup returns CDR1 PRHDT and CDR2 FYEKMQ (reference sequence). This chain's CDR3 is CASSLLGFTGAFF. Here the CDR3 DNA reads TGTGCCAGCAGCCTATTGGGGTTCACTGGAGCTTTCTTT.

This clonotype was counted at least ten times. J is TRBJ1-6 and V is TRBV28; tentatively, D is TRBD1 (5 bases). Looked up from germline, CDR1 is MDHEN and CDR2 is SYDVKM. The CDR3 length is 12 residues. V was trimmed by 10 bases and J by 7 bases, leaving 11 bases between them. Written as DNA, the CDR3 is TGTGCCAATTCGTGGGGGAATTCACCCCTCCACTTT. This encodes CANSWGNSPLHF.

This clonotype came up many times. The J gene is TRBJ2-1, the V gene TRBV7-2, with D hard to call. There are 13 residues in the CDR3. Germline V gene data show CDR1 as SGHTA and CDR2 as FQGNSA. With 4 bases removed from V and 10 bases from J, the gap between germline ends came to 14 bases. As DNA, the CDR3 is TGTGCCAGCAGCTCTCTGGGCCCGAGGGAGCAGTTCTTC. Protein: CASSSLGPREQFF. Together with reference TRBV7-2 and TRBJ2-1, the CDR3 gives the full variable domain: GAGVSQSPSNKVTEKGKDVELRCDPISGHTALYWYRQSLGQGLEFLIYFQGNSAPDKSGLPSDRFSAERTGGSVSTLTIQRTQQEDSAVYLCASSSLGPREQFFGPGTRLTVL.

The chain has TRBV29-1 and TRBJ2-1, with TRBD2 matching 13 bases. Trimming cost V 2 bases and J 4 bases; bases outside gene matches: 5. CDR3 length: 16 amino acids. Germline-derived CDR1 and CDR2 are SQVTM and ANQGSEA. The CDR3 DNA reads TGCAGCGTTGAAAAGGGGACTAGCGGGGTATACAATGAGCAGTTCTTC. Amino acid sequence: CSVEKGTSGVYNEQFF.

Ten or more counts support this clonotype. This chain uses TRBV5-8 with TRBJ1-1, with unresolved D. V lost 0 bases and J 0 bases, leaving 12 bases between the germline ends. The CDR3 is 16 residues long. Looked up from germline, CDR1 is SGHTS and CDR2 is YDEGEE. CDR3 sequence (DNA): TGTGCCAGCAGCTTGGGGGCAGGAGCCATGAACACTGAAGCTTTCTTT. It specifies CASSLGAGAMNTEAFF.

The chain joins TRBV20-1 to TRBJ2-3, with 10 bases lining up with TRBD2. Trimming took 3 bases from V and 1 from J; bases not matched to a gene: 4. The CDR3 consists of 15 residues. Germline V gene sequence: CDR1 DFQATT, CDR2 SNEGSKA (reference sequence). The DNA of the CDR3 is TGCAGTGCTAGGATTACTAGCGGGGGCACAGATACGCAGTATTTT. This translates into CSARITSGGTDTQYF.

A note on this clonotype: Possible read error: a much larger clone is one base away. In this CDR3 the conserved last residue, phenylalanine or tryptophan, is missing, so a read error is likely. V is TRBV3-1 and J is TRBJ1-2, with TRBD1 matching over 11 bases. The CDR3 runs to 17 residues. Germline-derived CDR1 and CDR2 are LGHDT and YNNKEL (reference sequence). After removal of 4 bases from V and 2 bases from J, the junction contained 9 bases not matched to a gene. CDR3 sequence reads: CASSLALGQGGNYGYTL. The CDR3, as DNA: TGTGCCAGCAGCCTAGCTTTGGGACAGGGGGGCAACTATGGCTACACCCTC.

In its sample, this clonotype was seen a few times. The rearrangement joins TRBV25-1 to TRBJ2-5; TRBD2 agrees at 10 bases. J gave up 9 bases and V 5 bases, and 3 bases lay outside the gene matches. Germline lookup yields CDR1 MGHDK and CDR2 SYGVNS. The CDR3 is 12 residues long. CDR3 nucleotide sequence: TGTGCCAGCAGTCGGACTAGCGGCGCCCAGTACTTC. This codes for CASSRTSGAQYF.

This clonotype appeared many times. The chain joins TRBV6-1 to TRBJ2-1; D gene uncertain. This CDR3 is built from 11 residues. V shed 6 bases and J shed 6 bases, with 6 bases lying between them. Germline lookup yields CDR1 MNHNS and CDR2 SASEGT. CDR3 region: CASRGANEQFF. Written as DNA, the CDR3 is TGTGCCAGCAGGGGTGCCAATGAGCAGTTCTTC.

The V call is TRBV7-3, the J call TRBJ1-1; 9 nucleotides match TRBD1. The CDR3 runs to 14 residues. Germline CDR1 and CDR2: SGHTA and FQGTGA. V was clipped by 5 bases and J by 4 bases; unmatched bases: 5. The CDR3: CASSAGTGSTEAFF. The CDR3 bases are TGTGCCAGCAGCGCCGGGACAGGGAGCACTGAAGCTTTCTTT.

With respect to this clonotype: It may be a read error: a sequence one base away is much more abundant. The chain links TRBV7-9 to TRBJ2-3; D possibly matches TRBD1 or TRBD2 (5 bases each). Germline loops: CDR1 SEHNR, CDR2 FQNEAQ (reference sequence). The CDR3 runs 14 residues. The CDR3 sequence: CANSGPQVPDTQYF. In nucleotides, the CDR3 is TGTGCCAACAGCGGACCACAGGTTCCAGATACGCAGTATTTT.

This clonotype was recorded many times. V usage is TRBV2 and J usage is TRBJ2-7, with D unresolved. Germline values: CDR1 SNHLY, CDR2 FYNNEI. Trimming stripped 4 bases from V and 6 bases from J, with 16 bases between. The CDR3 is 14 amino acids. CDR3 residues: CASSGSIGTVEQYF. CDR3 coding DNA: TGTGCCAGCAGTGGAAGCATTGGAACGGTCGAGCAGTACTTC.

There are many counts of this clonotype. The chain uses TRBV28 and TRBJ1-5; 8 nucleotides align to TRBD1. Germline V gene lookup returns CDR1 MDHEN and CDR2 SYDVKM. V was pared by 7 bases and J by 0 bases, with 14 bases of the junction left unmatched. The CDR3 extends over 18 amino acids. The CDR3, as DNA: TGTGCCAGCACCTTTGTCCGCAGGGGGCCTTATAGCAATCAGCCCCAGCATTTT. It is translated as CASTFVRRGPYSNQPQHF.

This clonotype was counted ten times or more. The CDR3 region has the DNA TGCGCCAGCAGCTTGGCCCAGGGACAGGGGGCGGGAAACACTGAAGCTTTCTTT. Translating gives CASSLAQGQGAGNTEAFF. This chain connects TRBV5-1 to TRBJ1-1; TRBD1 aligns across 12 bases. CDR1 and CDR2 (germline): SGHRS, YFSETQ. Unmatched junction bases numbered 8, after V lost 0 bases and J lost 2 bases. The CDR3 covers 18 residues.

This clonotype showed up many times. The gene calls are TRBV29-1 and TRBJ2-3; TRBD1 or TRBD2 may be the D gene (6 bases each). The V and J ends lost 6 bases and 3 bases respectively, with 10 bases between them. This CDR3 comprises 12 residues. Germline CDR1 is SQVTM and CDR2 is ANQGSEA. The CDR3 protein is CSVRGRTDTQYF. Here the CDR3 DNA reads TGCAGCGTACGGGGGCGGACAGATACGCAGTATTTT.

The table lists this clonotype with a few counts. One end of the junction is discordant with germline, which a read error may explain. The chain carries TRBV5-4 and TRBJ2-2; tentatively, D is TRBD2 (6 bases). Germline assignment: CDR1 SGHNT and CDR2 YYREEE (reference sequence). This CDR3 contains 12 residues. Written as DNA, the CDR3 is TGTGCCAGCGGCGGGAACCCCGGGGAGCTGTTTTTT. This codes for CASGGNPGELFF.

This clonotype showed up many times. The J gene is TRBJ1-1, the V gene TRBV3-1; D gene ambiguous. The V end lost 5 bases, the J end lost 5 bases, and 9 bases lay between the germline ends. Germline V lookup: CDR1 LGHDT, CDR2 YNNKEL (reference sequence). The CDR3 extends over 12 amino acids. As DNA, the CDR3 is TGTGCCAGCAGCAATCCGGAGACTGAAGCTTTCTTT. Protein sequence: CASSNPETEAFF.

Many counts were recorded for this clonotype. V is TRBV20-1 and J is TRBJ2-1; no reliable D call. Germline V gene data show CDR1 as DFQATT and CDR2 as SNEGSKA (reference sequence). CDR3 size: 11 residues. V lost 6 bases, J lost 8 bases, and 11 bases lay in between. As DNA, the CDR3 is TGCAGTGCCTTTATTTTGGATGAGCAGTTCTTC. The encoded protein is CSAFILDEQFF.

This clonotype showed up many times. The chain uses TRBV19 and TRBJ1-1, with no clear D. CDR3 size: 14 residues. CDR1 and CDR2 from the germline V gene are LNHDA and SQIVND (reference sequence). V was pared by 5 bases and J by 1 base, with 11 bases between. The CDR3 DNA reads TGTGCCAGTAGTTCGTGGGCCGGGAACACTGAAGCTTTCTTT. Translated, it gives CASSSWAGNTEAFF.